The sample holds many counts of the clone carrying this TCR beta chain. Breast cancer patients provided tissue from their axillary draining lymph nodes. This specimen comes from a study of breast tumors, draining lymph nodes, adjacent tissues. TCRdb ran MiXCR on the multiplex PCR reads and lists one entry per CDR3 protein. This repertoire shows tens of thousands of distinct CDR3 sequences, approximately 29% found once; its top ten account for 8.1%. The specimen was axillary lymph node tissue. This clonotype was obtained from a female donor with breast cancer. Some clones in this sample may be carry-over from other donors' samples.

The CDR3 bases are TGTGCCAGTAGGAGGGGAGGAGACACTGAAGCTTTCTTT. This gives the protein CASRRGGDTEAFF. V usage is TRBV19 and J usage is TRBJ1-1; TRBD1 is a possible D gene (5 bases). Germline V CDR1 and CDR2: LNHDA, SQIVND (reference sequence). The CDR3 spans 13 residues. V gave up 6 bases and J gave up 3 bases, with 11 bases separating them.